This TCR beta chain was captured in a study of cytomegalovirus exposure and HLA in healthy donors (dated by TCRdb to the late 2010s). As for the study more broadly: An earlier analysis of approximately 640 of the donors reported approximately 290 Gb of sequence data and some 120 million unique TCR beta sequences from some 180 million T cells. HLA typing covered class I and class II loci at four-digit resolution. High-throughput TCR immunosequencing, statistical association of individual TCRs with disease status, and machine learning were combined to predict cytomegalovirus infection status. The number of typed donors differed by locus: about 629-640 for A, B, C, DRB1 and DQB1; 500 to 550 for DQA1; 606 for DPA1; and 400 to 480 for DPB1. Every repertoire in the discovery cohort had been generated on one and the same sequencing platform. An early release covering roughly 580 HLA-typed donors comprised 300 to 350 gigabases of sequencing data and 85 million or so unique TCR sequences. Using immunosequencing, the study profiled T cell repertoires from fewer than 700 subjects and related those repertoires to cytomegalovirus serostatus. A later genetic analysis took genome-wide SNP genotypes for about 65% of the 666 donors and used that subset as a discovery cohort. In the later analysis, no new phenotypic data were used to find candidate immune exposures; instead, reliance was placed on TCR beta sequences and their occurrence across donors. Donor age, sex, ethnicity and CMV serostatus were collected together with the repertoire data. An earlier analysis of fewer than 700 of the donors applied high-throughput TCR beta sequencing to assess whether each TCR beta V gene segment acted as functional or pseudogenic. A separate validation cohort of 100 to 150 different subjects was used in addition to the roughly 670-subject first cohort. A later analysis re-examined previously published TCR beta repertoires from 500 to 700 donors and added high-resolution HLA genotyping to investigate patterns of TCR occurrence. Five DR-DQ haplotypes were handled as single units for association and clustering because linkage in the cohort was strong. The study aimed to test whether signatures of past pathogen exposure could be identified by cataloging public T cell receptors. Of the 300 to 400 genotyped donors, over 70% fell in the genetic ancestry cluster associated with self-reported Caucasian donors. Among about 400 genotyped donors of the cohort, an average of around 220,000 unique TCR beta nucleotide sequences was sequenced per donor, of which roughly 18% were non-productive. The study at large found these results: Cytomegalovirus status was reported to be diagnosed by the classifier with high specificity and sensitivity in both the original and validation cohorts. Strong co-occurrence of HLA alleles, especially DR and DQ, made assigning TCR associations to individual alleles difficult. In vitro tests confirmed that three of the cytomegalovirus-associated TCR beta chains recognize cytomegalovirus antigens. This cohort had only TCR beta chains sequenced, and the lack of alpha or paired-chain data limited which features could be detected. According to a later genetic analysis, donors in an Asian-associated ancestry cluster had fewer N-insertions in productive TCRs than the roughly 700-donor mean. A total of 164 TCR beta chains were listed by the study as associated with cytomegalovirus. The sequencing pipeline was judged likely to have produced a cluster of highly shared sequence variants as a technical artifact. A later analysis associated about 18,000 TCR beta sequences with specific HLA alleles at a false discovery rate of 0.05. According to a later analysis, most CMV-associated TCR beta chains appeared to be HLA-restricted, and the HLA associations seemed to be driven largely by CMV exposure. HLA typing was unavailable for some donors at each locus, so association tests used only the typed subset. Several of the top co-occurrence clusters appeared to be linked to parvovirus B19, influenza, CMV and Epstein-Barr virus, according to a later analysis. Presence/absence analyses assumed roughly uniform sequencing depth across donors, an assumption that may not hold. In a later analysis, HLA-associated TCR beta chains were found to be more clonally expanded and to have lower generation probabilities than equally common non-associated chains. It was suggested by the authors that the approach could potentially be generalized to other disease states and immunological phenotypes. A later genetic analysis associated a missense DCLRE1C variant with V-gene and J-gene trimming of TCR beta chains, and an independent cohort replicated the association. Broadly in line with IMGT annotations, most TCR beta V segments showed up in productive rearrangements about 87% or about 30% of the time in an earlier analysis of some 590 of the donors. Some IMGT-functional V segments, including TRBV6-2 and TRBV6-3, could not be told apart with the 87-base-pair reads, so those segments were excluded. CMV serostatus was the only immune exposure information available for the cohort. A later analysis found that TCR association rates varied across HLA loci, with DRB1 alleles showing the most associated TCRs and HLA-C alleles the fewest. Most TCR sequences were seen in very few donors, while some public TCRs were found in many individuals. Correlated functional status among segregating V segments might reflect linkage disequilibrium, but an unknown experimental factor could not be ruled out. A further reported finding was that TCR beta sequences accurately predicted the HLA-A and HLA-B alleles for most subjects in the first cohort. Because counts were too low, some 16 rarely observed V segments, including chromosome 9 orphons, were excluded from the earlier analysis of some 540 of the donors.

Library creation used the immunoSEQ multiplex PCR assay. The multiplex PCR relied on a mix of 60 forward primers for TCR Vbeta segments and 13 reverse primers for TCR Jbeta segments. The CDR3 region of rearranged TCR beta genes was amplified from genomic DNA with a multiplex PCR assay. On the Illumina HiSeq System, the amplified TCR beta libraries were sequenced as 87-base-pair reads. On the authors' methods: A later analysis tallied 70 million to 100 million unique TCR beta chains across the 600 to 700 repertoires, and about 12 million of those chains were shared by two or more donors. Raw reads were error-corrected and collapsed into unique sequences with a nearest-neighbor algorithm that merged closely related sequences to remove PCR and sequencing errors. V, D and J gene segments were assigned by aligning CDR3 sequences to IMGT reference sequences. Each retained sequence needed at least a six-nucleotide match to both a V gene segment and a J gene segment. A rearrangement was called productive if the CDR3 had no stop codons and remained in frame with V and J, and every other rearrangement was called non-productive. CDR3 was defined by IMGT convention, running from the second conserved V-encoded cysteine to the conserved J-encoded phenylalanine. The earlier analysis of about 500 of the donors excluded sequences that lacked an unambiguous match to a single V gene segment. An earlier analysis of 500 to 600 of the donors classified V segments as functional when productive rearrangements were above 56.7% and as segregating when the standard deviation between donors was above 5%. A statistical classification framework was developed to diagnose cytomegalovirus status using the catalog of TCR beta chain sequences. In a later analysis, TCR nucleotide sequences were compared against IMGT/GENE-DB human TR gene sequences so that V and J genes could be assigned. The TCRdist pipeline was used in a later analysis to assign CDR3 sequences and most-parsimonious VDJ recombination scenarios. A later analysis defined each TCR beta chain by its CDR3 amino acid sequence plus V-gene family, and excluded reads lacking a unique V-gene family. In a later analysis, 500 to 700 highly shared, low-generation-probability nucleotide sequences were removed to address suspected cross-contamination and a sequencing artifact. A later analysis calculated a clonal expansion index for each public chain from normalized within-repertoire ranks of inferred template counts. A later analysis computed generation probabilities with a VDJ recombination model fitted to out-of-frame rearrangements, and checked the results against IGoR. Hypergeometric tests were used in a later analysis to score TCR-TCR, TCR-HLA and TCR-CMV co-occurrence, with a repertoire-size bias correction applied to the TCR pairs. To estimate false discovery rates, a later analysis permuted the HLA or CMV assignments 20 times. A later analysis grouped co-occurring TCRs with DBSCAN, adding TCRdist sequence similarity when clustering within HLA-allele-positive subsets. Repertoires with fewer than 30,000 or more than 120,000 public chains were left out of co-occurrence clustering, as were a handful of repertoires with anomalous nucleotide sharing. Entries here come from immuneACCESS through TCRdb and include only in-frame sequences with V and J called. Some clones fail to appear in such tables; in the studies checked, an unresolved V gene covers under half of the shortfall, and the cause of the remainder is unknown. For V, J and clone size, that table is used; D and trimming come from the DNA. This sample is represented by 200,000 to 250,000 clones; roughly 90% of them were singletons. Of the sample, less than 1.2% is held by the ten largest clones.

The cohort was made up of 500 to 800 healthy bone marrow donors. At the time of sampling, every cohort member was nominally healthy, though immune exposures that went unrecorded were likely present. The donor was CMV seronegative and was included in the group of over 300 seronegative cohort members. Every donor gave a peripheral blood sample, and the peripheral blood mononuclear cells from that sample were used for TCR beta sequencing. Genomic DNA was extracted from the blood cell samples with the Qiagen DNeasy Blood Extraction Kit. On this clone: The antigen it recognizes is unknown. There are no base qualities to consult, and no much larger clone falls within one base.

From a lookup of the germline V gene, CDR1 and CDR2 are SGDLS and YYNGEE. V trim: 0 bases; J trim: 3 bases; unmatched bases: 13. Inclusive of the bounding cysteine and phenylalanine, the CDR3 is 19 residues long. Of the read, only the CDR3 DNA is kept; its 57 bases are in frame from base 1. The sequence links TRBV9 to TRBJ2-4; the junction holds 9 bases that match TRBD2. The sequence was obtained from a young woman in good health and CMV-seronegative. Sequencing was done on a sample of PBMCs. The CDR3 protein is CASSVGKRSGSDGKNIQYF. The nucleotides are TGTGCCAGCAGCGTAGGCAAACGTAGCGGGAGTGATGGCAAAAACATTCAGTACTTC.